Presented here are 24 T cell receptor beta chains from one specimen sequenced in a study of T-cell memory formation after mild COVID-19. TCRdb re-called the 5' RACE reads through MiXCR, storing one row per CDR3 protein. The table has roughly 350,000 distinct CDR3 sequences, around 21% seen once. Source material: PBMCs or a T cell subset sorted from them (not recorded which). The receptor source for this set is an adult woman who had mild COVID-19 (a few samples of this study predate the infection). Cell type and time point are not known.

This clonotype has just a few counts. The rearrangement links TRBV5-1 to TRBJ1-5; no clear D. The length of the CDR3 is 16 residues. The V end lost 0 bases, the J end lost 3 bases, and 13 bases lay between the germline ends. Germline CDR1 SGHRS, CDR2 YFSETQ. For the CDR3, the DNA is TGCGCCAGCAGCTTGGACGGCCGAGGGAACAATCAGCCCCAGCATTTT. This gives the protein CASSLDGRGNNQPQHF.

The CDR3 here is CASSQGIDRANYGYTF. The DNA for the CDR3 is TGCGCCAGCAGCCAAGGGATCGACAGAGCTAACTATGGCTACACCTTC. The chain couples TRBV4-1 to TRBJ1-2, with TRBD1 as a possible D gene (5 bases). Germline V gene data show CDR1 as MGHRA and CDR2 as YSYEKL. With 1 base removed from V and 0 bases from J, the gap between germline ends came to 12 bases. The CDR3 sequence is 16 residues long.

This chain links TRBV12-3 or TRBV12-4 with TRBJ2-7; 10 nucleotides align to TRBD2. Trimming took 6 bases from V and 12 from J; bases not matched to a gene: 5. The CDR3 length is 11 residues. This CDR3 is CASSTGLATYF. The CDR3 nucleotides read TGTGCCAGCAGCACGGGACTAGCGACGTACTTC.

The chain carries TRBV7-2 and TRBJ1-1; maybe TRBD1 (5 bases). Between the trimmed V and J ends, which lost 5 bases and 0 bases, there was a span of 13 bases. The CDR3 sequence is 15 residues long. Germline V gives CDR1 SGHTA, CDR2 FQGNSA. The CDR3 spells CASSQQGRVNTEAFF. DNA of the CDR3: TGTGCCAGCAGCCAGCAGGGCAGGGTGAACACTGAAGCTTTCTTT.

This chain uses TRBV7-3 with TRBJ2-3, with 8 bases lining up with TRBD2. CDR1 and CDR2 (germline): SGHTA, FQGTGA. CDR3 length: 15 residues. J was trimmed by 1 base and V by 5 bases; bases with no gene match: 5. The CDR3 DNA follows: TGTGCCAGCAGCGCCGGGAGGGGAGGCACAGATACGCAGTATTTT. It specifies CASSAGRGGTDTQYF.

The chain couples TRBV20-1 to TRBJ2-3, with D perhaps given as TRBD1 or TRBD2 (5 bases each). V was pared by 6 bases and J by 3 bases, with 16 bases between. CDR3 length: 14 residues. Germline CDR1 and CDR2: DFQATT and SNEGSKA (reference sequence). CDR3 DNA: TGCAGTGCCACCCTCAGAGGGGTTACAGATACGCAGTATTTT. Protein sequence: CSATLRGVTDTQYF.

This chain links TRBV27 with TRBJ2-4; D is ambiguous. This CDR3 is 16 amino acids long. In germline, CDR1 is MNHEY, CDR2 SMNVEV (reference sequence). V was pared by 5 bases and J by 0 bases, with 14 bases between. CDR3 in DNA: TGTGCCAGCAGTCCAAGCATAATCCTAGCCAAAAACATTCAGTACTTC. This gives the protein CASSPSIILAKNIQYF.

This clonotype appeared a few times. The chain employs TRBV15 and TRBJ1-1; D remains ambiguous. Trimming removed 0 bases from V and 0 bases from J, with 8 bases in between. This CDR3 is 15 amino acids long. Germline V lookup: CDR1 LNHNV, CDR2 YYDKDF (reference sequence). The CDR3 spells CATSRDSQVNTEAFF. The CDR3, as DNA: TGTGCCACCAGCAGAGATTCTCAGGTGAACACTGAAGCTTTCTTT. Full variable domain (outside the CDR3, taken from reference TRBV15 and TRBJ1-1): DAMVIQNPRYQVTQFGKPVTLSCSQTLNHNVMYWYQQKSSQAPKLLFHYYDKDFNNEADTPDNFQSRRPNTSFCFLDIRSPGLGDTAMYLCATSRDSQVNTEAFFGQGTRLTVV.

This chain connects TRBV18 to TRBJ1-4, with D unresolved. Trimming cost V 1 base and J 8 bases, with 11 bases left between them. This CDR3 has 14 residues. The V gene's germline CDR1 is KGHSH and CDR2 LQKENI. CDR3 nucleotide sequence: TGTGCCAGCTCACCACAGTTAGGAGAAGAAAAACTGTTTTTT. Protein product: CASSPQLGEEKLFF.

This chain uses TRBV5-1 with TRBJ2-5; 8 bases align to TRBD2. The CDR3 is 14 amino acids. CDR1 is SGHRS and CDR2 is YFSETQ in the germline V gene. Trimming removed 4 bases from V and 4 bases from J; junction bases left unmatched: 6. The DNA of the CDR3 is TGCGCCAGCAGCCCGGGGGGGCTTAGAGAGACCCAGTACTTC. Encoded protein: CASSPGGLRETQYF.

This sequence joins TRBV12-3 or TRBV12-4 and TRBJ1-4; 7 bases map to TRBD1. V lost 6 bases, J lost 11 bases, and 15 bases stayed unmatched. The CDR3 covers 15 residues. CDR3 sequence (DNA): TGTGCCAGCAGGAGACAGGGAGGGACCTTTGGGAAACTGTTTTTT. Protein sequence: CASRRQGGTFGKLFF.

The chain employs TRBV6-5 and TRBJ2-2; the match to TRBD1 covers 10 bases. In germline, CDR1 is MNHEY, CDR2 SVGAGI. V was pared by 5 bases and J by 5 bases, with 2 bases of the junction left unmatched. The CDR3 extends over 14 amino acids. DNA of the CDR3: TGTGCCAGCAGTGACAGGGGGCGGACCGGGGAGCTGTTTTTT. This encodes CASSDRGRTGELFF.

Only a few counts were recorded for this clonotype. The chain is built from TRBV15 and TRBJ2-3; D tentatively fits TRBD1 or TRBD2 (5 bases each). This CDR3 comprises 13 residues. Germline CDR1 reads LNHNV; CDR2 reads YYDKDF (reference sequence). V was clipped by 8 bases and J by 5 bases, with 14 bases between them. The CDR3 nucleotides are TGTGCCACCGGGCTAAATGGGGGAGATACGCAGTATTTT. This sequence encodes CATGLNGGDTQYF.

The table lists this clonotype with a few counts. The chain recombines TRBV18 with TRBJ1-1; possibly TRBD1 for D (5 bases). V was clipped by 4 bases and J by 1 base, with 10 bases between them. Germline V gene data show CDR1 as KGHSH and CDR2 as LQKENI. This CDR3 is 14 amino acids long. CDR3 nucleotide sequence: TGTGCCAGCTCACTAAAACAGGAGAACACTGAAGCTTTCTTT. Translation: CASSLKQENTEAFF.

This clonotype was detected a few times. V usage is TRBV6-6 and J usage is TRBJ2-3; D tentatively reads TRBD1 or TRBD2 (5 bases each). V lost 7 bases to trimming and J lost 2 bases, with 13 bases between them. This CDR3 comprises 14 residues. Germline V CDR1 and CDR2: MNHNY, SVGAGI (reference sequence). The CDR3 here is CASMLPGATDTQYF. CDR3 sequence (DNA): TGTGCCAGCATGCTCCCCGGGGCCACAGATACGCAGTATTTT.

This clonotype was seen more than once but under ten times. This CDR3 is CASSYSGGAGTDTQYF. CDR3 DNA sequence: TGTGCCAGCAGTTACTCAGGGGGTGCAGGTACAGATACGCAGTATTTT. The chain carries TRBV6-6 and TRBJ2-3; D perhaps matches TRBD1 (6 bases). The CDR3 is 16 amino acids. V was cut by 0 bases and J by 3 bases, with 13 bases left in between. Germline assignment: CDR1 MNHNY and CDR2 SVGAGI (reference sequence).

About this clonotype: Just one base apart from a much larger clone, this may be a read error. The chain links TRBV4-1 to TRBJ2-5, with unresolved D. There are 13 residues in the CDR3. In germline, CDR1 is MGHRA, CDR2 YSYEKL. The CDR3 DNA sequence: TGCGCCAGCAGCCGCGACCCGAGAGAGACCAAGTACTTC. Translated, it gives CASSRDPRETKYF.

This clonotype was picked up a small number of times. J is TRBJ1-2 and V is TRBV7-6; a possible D gene is TRBD1 (6 bases). Germline-derived CDR1 and CDR2 are SGHVS and FNYEAQ. With 1 base removed from V and 1 base from J, the gap between germline ends came to 7 bases. The CDR3 covers 14 residues. The CDR3 region is CASSLGTDNYGYTF. The CDR3, as DNA: TGTGCCAGCAGCTTAGGGACAGATAACTATGGCTACACCTTC.

The chain links TRBV28 to TRBJ2-7; D remains ambiguous. Germline-derived CDR1 and CDR2 are MDHEN and SYDVKM. V was clipped by 1 base and J by 7 bases, with 5 bases between them. CDR3 length: 11 residues. In DNA form, the CDR3 reads TGTGCCAGCAGTTTATTTGGGGAGCAGTACTTC. This gives the protein CASSLFGEQYF. Full variable domain (rest looked up from reference TRBV28 and TRBJ2-7): DVKVTQSSRYLVKRTGEKVFLECVQDMDHENMFWYRQDPGLGLRLIYFSYDVKMKEKGDIPEGYSVSREKKERFSLILESASTNQTSMYLCASSLFGEQYFGPGTRLTVT.

This clonotype was found a few times. The chain recombines TRBV12-3 or TRBV12-4 with TRBJ2-3; D tentatively reads TRBD1 or TRBD2 (5 bases each). This CDR3 region has 15 residues. Trimming removed 6 bases from V and 2 bases from J, with 15 bases in between. The CDR3 loop reads CASSRDGNPTDTQYF. As DNA, the CDR3 is TGTGCCAGCAGCCGGGACGGAAATCCCACAGATACGCAGTATTTT.

As concerns this clonotype: A junction boundary mismatches the germline segment, possibly from a read error. The CDR3 here is CSSSGGTAGGLSYEQYF. CDR3 nucleotide sequence: TGTTCCAGCAGTGGAGGGACCGCGGGGGGCCTCTCCTACGAGCAGTACTTC. V is TRBV6-1 and J is TRBJ2-7; 8 bases are a match to TRBD2. This CDR3 region has 17 residues. In germline, CDR1 is MNHNS, CDR2 SASEGT.

This clonotype turned up a few times. This chain joins TRBV29-1 and TRBJ1-1; D is undetermined. Germline V lookup: CDR1 SQVTM, CDR2 ANQGSEA. V shed 4 bases and J shed 1 base, with 16 bases lying between them. This CDR3 has 15 amino acids. The chain's CDR3 is CSVALLATANTEAFF. The CDR3 nucleotides are TGCAGCGTTGCCCTTTTGGCCACGGCGAACACTGAAGCTTTCTTT. Filled out from reference TRBV29-1 and TRBJ1-1, the complete variable domain reads SAVISQKPSRDICQRGTSLTIQCQVDSQVTMMFWYRQQPGQSLTLIATANQGSEATYESGFVIDKFPISRPNLTFSTLTVSNMSPEDSSIYLCSVALLATANTEAFFGQGTRLTVV.

The chain employs TRBV4-1 and TRBJ2-1; D gene uncertain. Per the germline V gene, CDR1 is MGHRA and CDR2 is YSYEKL. This CDR3 spans 16 amino acids. V lost 0 bases and J 4 bases, leaving 13 bases between the germline ends. This CDR3 is CASSQEGSTTYNEQFF. CDR3 DNA sequence: TGCGCCAGCAGCCAAGAAGGTTCGACCACATACAATGAGCAGTTCTTC.

The V and J genes are TRBV11-3 and TRBJ1-1; 9 bases are a match to TRBD1. The V and J ends lost 7 bases and 5 bases, in that order; junction bases with no gene match: 5. This CDR3 is built from 13 residues. Germline CDR1 SGHNT, CDR2 YENEEA. CDR3 nucleotides: TGTGCCAGCACGGACAGGGGATGGACTGAAGCTTTCTTT. Translating gives CASTDRGWTEAFF.